This TCR beta chain is drawn from a study of blood T cell repertoires in COVID-19. Data came from immunoSEQ multiplex PCR; TCRdb stores just in-frame clones and leaves some out. The sample carries 350,000 to 400,000 clones, roughly 92% recorded once. Individuals drawn from about 26 US areas were roughly 18 to 89 years old. Which cohort a participant joined came from the clinical history participants gave. A COVID-19 case was met by exposed participants within 2 weeks before study entry. After removal of 4 bases from V and 3 bases from J, the junction contained 6 bases not matched to a gene. Germline V gene data show CDR1 as MNHEY and CDR2 as SVGEGT. The CDR3 loop spans 16 amino acids.

Sequenced sample: PBMCs or T cells enriched from blood (not recorded which). The clonotype comes from a woman aged 35 to 49 who had been exposed to COVID-19. This sequence joins TRBV6-2 or TRBV6-3 and TRBJ2-7, with 13 bases aligning to TRBD2. CDR3 bases: TGTGCCAGCAGTTTCGGACTAGCGGGGGCGGGCTACGAGCAGTACTTC. Amino acids: CASSFGLAGAGYEQYF.